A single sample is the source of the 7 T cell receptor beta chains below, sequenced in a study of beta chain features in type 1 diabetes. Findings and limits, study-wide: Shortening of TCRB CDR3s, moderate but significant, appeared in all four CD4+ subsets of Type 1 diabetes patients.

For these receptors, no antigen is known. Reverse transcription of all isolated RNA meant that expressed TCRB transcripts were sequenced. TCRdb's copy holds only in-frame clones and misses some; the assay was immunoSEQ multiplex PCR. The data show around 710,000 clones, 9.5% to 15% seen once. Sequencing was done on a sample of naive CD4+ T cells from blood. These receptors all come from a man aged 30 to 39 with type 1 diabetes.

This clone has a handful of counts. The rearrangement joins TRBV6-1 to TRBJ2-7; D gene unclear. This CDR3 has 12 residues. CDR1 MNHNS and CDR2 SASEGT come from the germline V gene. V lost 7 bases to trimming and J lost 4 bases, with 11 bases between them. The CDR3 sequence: CASIRAGYEQYF. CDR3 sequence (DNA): TGTGCCAGCATCCGGGCAGGTTACGAGCAGTACTTC.

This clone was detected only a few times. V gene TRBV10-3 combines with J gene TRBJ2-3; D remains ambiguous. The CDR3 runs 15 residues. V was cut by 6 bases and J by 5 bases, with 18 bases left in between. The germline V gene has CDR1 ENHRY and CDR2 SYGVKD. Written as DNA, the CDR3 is TGTGCCATCAGGAGGCTAGTTATGGCTGGAGATACGCAGTATTTT. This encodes CAIRRLVMAGDTQYF.

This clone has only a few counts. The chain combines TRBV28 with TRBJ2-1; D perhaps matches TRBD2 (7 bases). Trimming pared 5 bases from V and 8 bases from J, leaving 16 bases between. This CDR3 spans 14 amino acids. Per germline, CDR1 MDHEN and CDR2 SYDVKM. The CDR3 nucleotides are TGTGCCAGCAGTCCTGGGGGGGCCGTCGATGAGCAGTTCTTC. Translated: CASSPGGAVDEQFF.

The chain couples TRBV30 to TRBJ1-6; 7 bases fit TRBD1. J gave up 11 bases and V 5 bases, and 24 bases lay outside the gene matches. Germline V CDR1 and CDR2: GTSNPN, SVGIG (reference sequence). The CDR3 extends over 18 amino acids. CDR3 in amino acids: CAWGRVIRDSRNWAPLHF. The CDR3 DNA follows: TGTGCCTGGGGGCGGGTGATTCGGGACAGCCGTAACTGGGCACCCCTCCACTTT.

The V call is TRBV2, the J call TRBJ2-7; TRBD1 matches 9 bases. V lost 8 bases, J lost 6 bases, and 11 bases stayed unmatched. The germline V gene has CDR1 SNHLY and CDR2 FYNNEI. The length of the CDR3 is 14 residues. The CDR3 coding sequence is TGTGCCAGCTCGACCCCGGGACAGGGAAGCGAGCAGTACTTC. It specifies CASSTPGQGSEQYF.

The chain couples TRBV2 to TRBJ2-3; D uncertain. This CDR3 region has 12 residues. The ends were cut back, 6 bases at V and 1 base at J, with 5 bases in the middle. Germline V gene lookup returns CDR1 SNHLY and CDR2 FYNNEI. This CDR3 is CASRVGTDTQYF. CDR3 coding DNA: TGTGCCAGCAGGGTCGGCACAGATACGCAGTATTTT. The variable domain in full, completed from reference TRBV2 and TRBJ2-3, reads EPEVTQTPSHQVTQMGQEVILRCVPISNHLYFYWYRQILGQKVEFLVSFYNNEISEKSEIFDDQFSVERPDGSNFTLKIRSTKLEDSAMYFCASRVGTDTQYFGPGTRLTVL.

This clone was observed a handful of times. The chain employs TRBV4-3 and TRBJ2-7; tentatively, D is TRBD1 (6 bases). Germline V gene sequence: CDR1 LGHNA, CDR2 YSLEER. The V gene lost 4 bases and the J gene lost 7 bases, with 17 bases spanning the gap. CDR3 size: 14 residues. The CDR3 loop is CASSPSGARKEQYF. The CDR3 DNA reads TGCGCCAGCAGCCCCTCAGGGGCTAGGAAGGAGCAGTACTTC.